Following are 20 T cell receptor beta chains from one sample sequenced in a study of T-cell memory formation after mild COVID-19. One entry per CDR3 protein, called by TCRdb with MiXCR from the 5' RACE reads. The table shows some 490,000 distinct CDR3 sequences, with 15% to 20% occurring only once. Sequences were obtained from PBMCs or a T cell subset sorted from them (not recorded which). The source of these receptors is an adult woman who had mild COVID-19 (a few samples of this study predate the infection). Cell type and time point are not known.

The gene calls are TRBV25-1 and TRBJ1-2, with TRBD1 matching over 7 bases. Germline values: CDR1 MGHDK, CDR2 SYGVNS. This CDR3 is 16 amino acids long. The V segment lost 2 bases and the J segment 8 bases; nucleotides outside the gene matches: 14. CDR3 sequence: CASSEKGTDFVLGYTF. DNA for the CDR3: TGTGCCAGCAGTGAAAAGGGGACAGATTTCGTTTTGGGCTACACCTTC.

The V and J genes are TRBV6-5 and TRBJ2-2; 8 nucleotides match TRBD2. Germline CDR1 is MNHEY and CDR2 is SVGAGI. The CDR3 is made up of 16 amino acids. Trimming took 4 bases from V and 2 from J; bases not matched to a gene: 6. The CDR3 spells CASSSGRGGNTGELFF. DNA of the CDR3: TGTGCCAGCAGTTCTGGTCGGGGGGGTAACACCGGGGAGCTGTTTTTT.

This clonotype was seen only a few times. The chain joins TRBV6-5 to TRBJ2-1; D possibly corresponds to TRBD1 (6 bases). CDR3 size: 18 residues. Germline CDR1 is MNHEY and CDR2 is SVGAGI. Trimming cost V 3 bases and J 5 bases, with 23 bases left between them. CDR3 coding DNA: TGTGCCAGCAGTTATCAACTCTCCGGGACACGGAGAAACAATGAGCAGTTCTTC. The encoded protein is CASSYQLSGTRRNNEQFF.

In its sample, this clonotype was seen a few times. This sequence joins TRBV5-6 and TRBJ1-2; D might be TRBD1 (6 bases). The germline V gene encodes CDR1 SGHDT and CDR2 YYEEEE. The germline V and J ends were trimmed by 4 bases and 6 bases, with 10 bases remaining between them. The CDR3 spans 12 residues. The CDR3 loop reads CASSGRGNGYTF. Written as DNA, the CDR3 is TGTGCCAGCAGCGGCAGGGGAAATGGCTACACCTTC.

This clonotype came up a few times. The J gene is TRBJ1-5, the V gene TRBV4-2, with D unclear. V shed 1 base and J shed 4 bases, with 14 bases lying between them. The CDR3 sequence is 16 residues long. Germline CDR1 and CDR2: LGHNA and YNFKEQ. The CDR3 DNA follows: TGTGCCAGCAGCCAAGTCGGGTTCGTGGGTAATCAGCCCCAGCATTTT. This translates into CASSQVGFVGNQPQHF.

This clonotype was seen a handful of times. The CDR3 is CASSLSTLPNYGYTF. The CDR3 region has the DNA TGCGCCAGCAGCCTCTCAACACTCCCTAACTATGGCTACACCTTC. The chain employs TRBV5-1 and TRBJ1-2; D is ambiguous. The V end was cut by 4 bases, the J end by 0 bases, with 13 bases between. The CDR3 runs 15 residues. The germline V gene encodes CDR1 SGHRS and CDR2 YFSETQ.

V usage is TRBV11-2 and J usage is TRBJ2-7, with 7 bases that match TRBD2. The germline CDR1 and CDR2 sequences are SGHAT and FQNNGV. V shed 0 bases and J 7 bases; nucleotides not matched to a gene: 6. This CDR3 has 14 residues. CDR3 coding DNA: TGTGCCAGCAGCTTAGAACCGACTAGCCGGGAGCAGTACTTC. It yields the protein CASSLEPTSREQYF.

This clonotype was seen a few times. This chain links TRBV6-5 with TRBJ2-1; TRBD2 agrees at 15 bases. V dropped 0 bases and J dropped 8; count of bases not matched to a gene: 2. CDR1 MNHEY and CDR2 SVGAGI come from the germline V gene. CDR3 length: 16 residues. DNA of the CDR3: TGTGCCAGCAGTTACTCGGGACTAGCGGGAGGTCATGAGCAGTTCTTC. Translated, it gives CASSYSGLAGGHEQFF.

V gene TRBV21-1 combines with J gene TRBJ2-1. TRBV21-1 is a known pseudogene. The CDR3 totals 15 residues. The CDR3 loop is CASSKALAKAGEQFF. CDR3 nucleotides: TGTGCCAGCAGCAAAGCGCTTGCTAAGGCTGGGGAGCAGTTCTTC.

CDR3 bases: TGTGCCATCAGTGAGTATGGACTCCCCGAGCAGTACTTC. Protein sequence: CAISEYGLPEQYF. The chain recombines TRBV10-3 with TRBJ2-7; the D gene is possibly TRBD2 (5 bases). V was cut by 1 base and J by 6 bases, with 10 bases left in between. The CDR3 is made up of 13 amino acids. CDR1 ENHRY and CDR2 SYGVKD come from the germline V gene.

V gene TRBV11-2 combines with J gene TRBJ2-1, with 10 bases lining up with TRBD2. The germline V gene encodes CDR1 SGHAT and CDR2 FQNNGV. This CDR3 has 15 residues. With 1 base clipped from V and 5 bases from J, the junction kept 2 bases outside the gene matches. The CDR3: CASSLVLAGDNEQFF. CDR3 nucleotide sequence: TGTGCCAGCAGCTTAGTCCTAGCGGGGGACAATGAGCAGTTCTTC. The entire variable domain, with the rest obtained from reference TRBV11-2 and TRBJ2-1, is as follows: EAGVAQSPRYKIIEKRQSVAFWCNPISGHATLYWYQQILGQGPKLLIQFQNNGVVDDSQLPKDRFSAERLKGVDSTLKIQPAKLEDSAVYLCASSLVLAGDNEQFFGPGTRLTVL.

This chain links TRBV5-6 with TRBJ2-1; D is perhaps TRBD2 (5 bases). This CDR3 spans 15 amino acids. Trimming took off 0 bases at V and 1 base at J, with 8 bases between the two ends. In germline, CDR1 is SGHDT, CDR2 YYEEEE. The CDR3 sequence is CASSLVAKSYNEQFF. The DNA of the CDR3 is TGTGCCAGCAGCTTGGTAGCGAAGTCCTACAATGAGCAGTTCTTC.

This rearrangement joins TRBV4-1 to TRBJ2-7; D gene ambiguous. V gave up 1 base and J gave up 2 bases, with 15 bases separating them. The CDR3 is 16 amino acids. The germline V gene has CDR1 MGHRA and CDR2 YSYEKL. The CDR3 loop reads CASSQVAETPTYEQYF. Written as DNA, the CDR3 is TGCGCCAGCAGCCAAGTTGCGGAAACCCCCACCTACGAGCAGTACTTC.

The chain is built from TRBV30 and TRBJ1-1; D is possibly TRBD1 (5 bases). The CDR3 sequence is 15 residues long. The V gene's germline CDR1 is GTSNPN and CDR2 SVGIG (reference sequence). V was pared by 0 bases and J by 3 bases, with 14 bases between. The CDR3 nucleotides are TGTGCCTGGAGTGTACCGGCAGGGAGGTACACTGAAGCTTTCTTT. As protein: CAWSVPAGRYTEAFF.

This sequence joins TRBV6-1 and TRBJ1-1; D uncertain. CDR3 size: 13 residues. Trimming stripped 6 bases from V and 6 bases from J, with 14 bases between. Per the germline V gene, CDR1 is MNHNS and CDR2 is SASEGT. The CDR3 sequence: CASSRNWEPEAFF. The CDR3 nucleotides read TGTGCCAGCAGCCGGAACTGGGAACCTGAAGCTTTCTTT.

This clonotype was found once. The V and J genes are TRBV7-3 and TRBJ1-6, with no clear D. Trimming took 3 bases from V and 6 from J, leaving 12 bases between them. CDR1 is SGHTA, CDR2 FQGTGA, per germline. The CDR3 contains 15 residues. The CDR3 sequence is CASSFEGRINSPLHF. The CDR3 DNA follows: TGTGCCAGCAGCTTCGAGGGCAGGATTAATTCACCCCTCCACTTT.

This clonotype was observed once. The chain couples TRBV6-6 to TRBJ2-1; 9 bases match TRBD2. The CDR3 loop spans 17 amino acids. The J segment lost 6 bases and the V segment lost 2 bases, leaving 11 bases of the junction unmatched. CDR1 and CDR2 (germline): MNHNY, SVGAGI (reference sequence). The CDR3 DNA reads as TGTGCCAGCAGTTACGCGCCGGCGGGAGGGCCGGTCAATGAGCAGTTCTTC. Its protein is CASSYAPAGGPVNEQFF.

The chain employs TRBV11-2 and TRBJ2-1; tentative D call: TRBD1 (6 bases). The germline CDR1 and CDR2 sequences are SGHAT and FQNNGV. V was cut by 3 bases and J by 9 bases, with 9 bases left in between. CDR3 length: 12 residues. CDR3 residues: CASSFTGFEQFF. DNA for the CDR3: TGTGCCAGCAGCTTCACAGGGTTTGAGCAGTTCTTC.

The sample holds a few counts of this clonotype. This chain uses TRBV11-2 with TRBJ2-7, with D uncertain. The germline V gene has CDR1 SGHAT and CDR2 FQNNGV. Trimming removed 4 bases from V and 7 bases from J, with 8 bases in between. The CDR3 is 11 amino acids. In DNA, the CDR3 is TGTGCCAGCAGCTCCAATGAGGAGCAGTACTTC. Translating gives CASSSNEEQYF.

A few counts support this clonotype. The rearrangement uses TRBV19 and TRBJ1-4, with D perhaps matching TRBD1 (5 bases). The V gene lost 6 bases and the J gene lost 5 bases, with 19 bases spanning the gap. Germline CDR1 LNHDA, CDR2 SQIVND (reference sequence). The CDR3 is 16 residues long. CDR3 amino acids: CASRVGLGQINEKLFF. CDR3 nucleotides: TGTGCCAGTAGGGTGGGGCTTGGCCAGATAAATGAAAAACTGTTTTTT.